Listed here is a single T cell receptor beta chain. The antigen it recognizes is unknown. No base-level quality is on record; no much larger clone is a single base apart. Whole blood was collected in K2EDTA tubes by collaborating institutions according to the institutions' own protocols. For TCRbeta analysis, collaborator samples were shipped as frozen whole blood, as isolated PBMCs, or as DNA extracted from either sample type. This sample stems from a study of blood T cell repertoires in COVID-19 (dated by TCRdb to 2018 to 2020). In the study overall: Samples covering the acute and convalescent phases of COVID-19 were provided by collaborators in the United States, Italy and Spain. The material from the prospective study consisted of cDNA or gDNA derived from T cells, B-cell-depleted T cells, or PBMCs. Deeply sampled blood TCRbeta repertoires from subjects exposed to, actively infected with, or recovered from COVID-19 were included in the dataset. The repertoires were made available in a free public database intended to serve as a resource for research on the immune response to SARS-CoV-2. Samples were obtained from the ongoing ImmuneRACE study (first 160 participants) and from roughly 1,300 subjects provided by 6 global collaborators. A de-identified subject ID, COVID-19 status, age in years and sex were almost always included in the sample metadata. Where available, HLA class I and class II types were taken from metadata supplied by the sample provider and were not determined by assay-based typing.

The cysteine opens and the phenylalanine closes a CDR3 of 16 amino acids. Left in the record is the CDR3 DNA by itself, 48 bases read in frame from the first base. Via the germline V gene, CDR1 is SGHTA and CDR2 FQGNSA. The V and J ends are trimmed by 0 bases and 2 bases, leaving 13 bases between them. The study at large found these results: The quantity of clinical and demographic metadata differed by source and by participant and was supplied without curation.

TCRbeta CDR3 regions were amplified from genomic DNA using the immunoSEQ Assay, a bias-controlled multiplex PCR. The paper's processing steps were these. Within the assay, amplification of reference gene primers was used to estimate how many nucleated cells each sample contained. To quantify the absolute abundance of each unique TCRbeta CDR3 rearrangement, sequence reads were collapsed and filtered. For each sample, productive Simpson clonality was calculated by taking the square root of Simpson's diversity index across productive rearrangements. Sourced from immuneACCESS, this table was stored by TCRdb with only in-frame sequences that have V and J called. A share of the clones is absent; for the studies checked, an unresolved V gene accounts for under half, and the remainder has no known explanation. The V and J calls and clone size were taken over from that table, and D and trimming were inferred from the DNA. This sample gives more than 85,000 clones in total; approximately 90% of them show up just once. Of the sample, around 1.1% is held by the ten largest clones.

Sequencing was carried out using peripheral blood. The chain was built from TRBV7-2 and TRBJ2-5, with TRBD1 perhaps the D gene, on 5 matching bases. This TCR was sampled from a human donor in a cohort sampled during active COVID-19. Read as DNA, the sequence is TGTGCCAGCAGCTTAGCGCCGGGCAGGGCTCAAGAGACCCAGTACTTC. This is translated as CASSLAPGRAQETQYF.